Below, 22 T cell receptor beta chains from the same sample are listed, as sequenced in a study of monozygotic twins with inflammatory bowel disease. TCRdb re-called the 5' RACE reads and gives one entry per CDR3 protein, without DNA. This sample's table has about 160,000 distinct CDR3 sequences. The sequencing input was blood. These receptors were taken from a human donor with ulcerative colitis or Crohn's disease, or a healthy co-twin of an affected twin (not recorded which).

CDR3 residues: CASSLISGIGQETQYF. This chain joins TRBV12-3 or TRBV12-4 and TRBJ2-5; absent DNA, TCRdb's TRBD1 call cannot be checked. The CDR3 contains 16 residues.

V is TRBV7-9 and J is TRBJ1-1; checking the TCRdb D call of TRBD1 is not possible without DNA. The CDR3 length is 15 residues. The germline gives CDR1 SEHNR, CDR2 FQNEAQ (reference sequence). The CDR3 sequence is CASSLGDNTNTEAFF. Complete variable domain (other parts from reference TRBV7-9 and TRBJ1-1): DTGVSQNPRHKITKRGQNVTFRCDPISEHNRLYWYRQTLGQGPEFLTYFQNEAQLEKSRLLSDRFSAERPKGSFSTLEIQRTEQGDSAMYLCASSLGDNTNTEAFFGQGTRLTVV.

The gene calls are TRBV28 and TRBJ2-7; TCRdb returns TRBD2, unconfirmable since there is no DNA. CDR1 and CDR2 from the germline V gene are MDHEN and SYDVKM. The CDR3 extends over 12 amino acids. CDR3 loop: CASRTRTREQYF. Using reference TRBV28 and TRBJ2-7 for the parts outside the CDR3, the full variable domain is DVKVTQSSRYLVKRTGEKVFLECVQDMDHENMFWYRQDPGLGLRLIYFSYDVKMKEKGDIPEGYSVSREKKERFSLILESASTNQTSMYLCASRTRTREQYFGPGTRLTVT.

The genes are TRBV20-1 and TRBJ2-7; TCRdb gives TRBD1 as the D gene, but with no DNA this cannot be confirmed. This CDR3 region has 14 residues. CDR1 and CDR2 (germline): DFQATT, SNEGSKA (reference sequence). The CDR3 is CSARDNRGWYEQYF.

J is TRBJ2-5 and V is TRBV13; the D call from TCRdb, TRBD1, cannot be confirmed without DNA. From germline, CDR1 is PRHDT and CDR2 FYEKMQ (reference sequence). This CDR3 spans 15 amino acids. CDR3 protein: CASSTLDTLGKTQYF. The variable domain in full, with the rest retrieved from reference TRBV13 and TRBJ2-5, is AAGVIQSPRHLIKEKRETATLKCYPIPRHDTVYWYQQGPGQDPQFLISFYEKMQSDKGSIPDRFSAQQFSDYHSELNMSSLELGDSALYFCASSTLDTLGKTQYFGPGTRLLVL.

The V gene is TRBV5-5, the J gene TRBJ2-3; TCRdb lists TRBD1, though no DNA is available to test this call. Germline V lookup: CDR1 SGHKS, CDR2 YYEKEE (reference sequence). This CDR3 has 14 residues. The CDR3 region is CASRMTDDTDTQYF.

The rearrangement links TRBV20-1 to TRBJ1-6; there is no DNA to check the TCRdb D call of TRBD1. Germline CDR1 and CDR2: DFQATT and SNEGSKA (reference sequence). This CDR3 comprises 15 residues. CDR3 residues: CSARASQGANSPLHF.

This chain links TRBV6-1 with TRBJ1-5. This CDR3 comprises 13 residues. CDR1 and CDR2 (germline): MNHNS, SASEGT. CDR3 sequence reads: CASSVGRDQPQHF.

The chain has TRBV12-3 or TRBV12-4 and TRBJ2-5; TCRdb outputs TRBD1, but without DNA this stays unchecked. CDR3 length: 18 residues. CDR3 sequence: CASSLFRGTGGIQETQYF.

This chain links TRBV9 with TRBJ2-7; TCRdb gives TRBD2 as the D gene, but with no DNA this cannot be confirmed. There are 14 residues in the CDR3. CDR1 is SGDLS, CDR2 YYNGEE, per germline. The CDR3 sequence is CASSASSGYSVQYF.

The chain joins TRBV20-1 to TRBJ1-1; TCRdb lists TRBD1, though no DNA is available to test this call. Per germline, CDR1 DFQATT and CDR2 SNEGSKA (reference sequence). This CDR3 contains 12 residues. CDR3 sequence reads: CSATENQGPAFF.

CDR3 in amino acids: CASSSAGGPSREQYF. The rearrangement uses TRBV25-1 and TRBJ2-7; the D call from TCRdb, TRBD2, cannot be confirmed without DNA. Germline CDR1 is MGHDK and CDR2 is SYGVNS. This CDR3 contains 15 residues.

The chain combines TRBV20-1 with TRBJ2-7; TCRdb's D gene call, TRBD2, goes unchecked for lack of DNA. Germline values: CDR1 DFQATT, CDR2 SNEGSKA (reference sequence). This CDR3 region has 14 residues. CDR3 sequence: CSASTHLGAYEQYF.

This chain uses TRBV29-1 with TRBJ2-2; no DNA is available, so the TRBD1 call from TCRdb remains unchecked. Germline CDR1 is SQVTM and CDR2 is ANQGSEA. The CDR3 sequence is 13 residues long. CDR3 protein: CSVLSGGLGELFF.

The chain couples TRBV4-1 to TRBJ1-1; without DNA, the TCRdb call of TRBD1 cannot be checked. The CDR3 is made up of 14 amino acids. CDR1 and CDR2 from the germline V gene are MGHRA and YSYEKL. The CDR3 protein is CAISRMGANTEAFF.

This sequence joins TRBV12-3 or TRBV12-4 and TRBJ2-1. CDR3 length: 16 residues. This CDR3 reads CASSPDRRSSYNEQFF.

This CDR3 is CASSLLASAYNEQFF. The genes are TRBV5-1 and TRBJ2-1. CDR1 and CDR2 from the germline V gene are SGHRS and YFSETQ. The CDR3 is made up of 15 amino acids. The variable domain in full, completed from reference TRBV5-1 and TRBJ2-1, reads KAGVTQTPRYLIKTRGQQVTLSCSPISGHRSVSWYQQTPGQGLQFLFEYFSETQRNKGNFPGRFSGRQFSNSRSEMNVSTLELGDSALYLCASSLLASAYNEQFFGPGTRLTVL.

The V and J genes are TRBV7-9 and TRBJ2-1; no DNA is available, so the TRBD1 call from TCRdb remains unchecked. CDR1 and CDR2 from the germline V gene are SEHNR and FQNEAQ (reference sequence). The CDR3 sequence is 14 residues long. The CDR3 sequence is CASSIGQDDNEQFF. The full variable domain, in which reference TRBV7-9 and TRBJ2-1 provide the parts outside the CDR3, is DTGVSQNPRHKITKRGQNVTFRCDPISEHNRLYWYRQTLGQGPEFLTYFQNEAQLEKSRLLSDRFSAERPKGSFSTLEIQRTEQGDSAMYLCASSIGQDDNEQFFGPGTRLTVL.

This CDR3 reads CAISESEALYGYTF. This chain uses TRBV10-3 with TRBJ1-2. From germline, CDR1 is ENHRY and CDR2 SYGVKD. The CDR3 extends over 14 amino acids.

The chain employs TRBV6-1 and TRBJ2-5; as DNA is missing, the TRBD2 call by TCRdb cannot be tested. Germline loops: CDR1 MNHNS, CDR2 SASEGT. This CDR3 contains 16 residues. The CDR3 loop reads CASKVGLAGGQETQYF.

The rearrangement uses TRBV12-3 or TRBV12-4 and TRBJ2-3. This CDR3 is built from 11 residues. CDR3 sequence reads: CASSFSDTQYF.

The V and J genes are TRBV7-2 and TRBJ2-1; there is no DNA to check the TCRdb D call of TRBD2. This CDR3 is 16 amino acids long. Germline lookup yields CDR1 SGHTA and CDR2 FQGNSA. The CDR3 sequence is CASSLRRTSGYNEQFF.